This TCR beta chain originates from a study of blood T cell repertoires in COVID-19. Study details: There were acute and convalescent COVID-19 samples, and they came from the United States, Italy and Spain. Sources were T cells, B-cell-depleted T cells, or PBMCs; the material itself was cDNA or gDNA.

V dropped 0 bases and J dropped 2; count of bases not matched to a gene: 5. CDR1 KGHSH and CDR2 LQKENI come from the germline V gene. This CDR3 has 18 residues. The authors' processing: Researchers report that nucleated cell counts were estimated from reference gene primer amplification. Here immunoSEQ multiplex PCR was the method, and the copy in TCRdb shows in-frame clones only, minus some. That table supplies the V and J calls and clone size; D and trimming were determined from the DNA. This table holds over 200,000 clones, 80% to 85% found once. This sequence joins TRBV18 and TRBJ2-5; 14 bases are a match to TRBD2. The source is a human donor in a cohort sampled during active COVID-19. The sample comprised peripheral blood. The CDR3 DNA is TGTGCCAGCTCACCACCTCCCCGGACTAGCGGGAGGCAAGAGACCCAGTACTTC. Translating gives CASSPPPRTSGRQETQYF.